This T cell receptor (beta chain) was sequenced for a study of T cell changes during pregnancy in multiple sclerosis. Profiling relied on immunoSEQ multiplex PCR, and the TCRdb table lists in-frame clones only, not all of them. The sample yields about 97,000 clones, more than 85% seen once. Germline-derived CDR1 and CDR2 are SGHRS and YFSETQ. Between the trimmed V and J ends, which lost 4 bases and 4 bases, there was a span of 9 bases. This CDR3 contains 13 residues. J is TRBJ1-5 and V is TRBV5-1; D unclear. The sequencing used peripheral blood, collected in the second trimester of pregnancy. The TCR comes from a female donor with multiple sclerosis, enrolled in a pregnancy study. CDR3: CASSPAGNQPQHF. In DNA form, the CDR3 reads TGCGCCAGCAGCCCGGCGGGAAATCAGCCCCAGCATTTT.